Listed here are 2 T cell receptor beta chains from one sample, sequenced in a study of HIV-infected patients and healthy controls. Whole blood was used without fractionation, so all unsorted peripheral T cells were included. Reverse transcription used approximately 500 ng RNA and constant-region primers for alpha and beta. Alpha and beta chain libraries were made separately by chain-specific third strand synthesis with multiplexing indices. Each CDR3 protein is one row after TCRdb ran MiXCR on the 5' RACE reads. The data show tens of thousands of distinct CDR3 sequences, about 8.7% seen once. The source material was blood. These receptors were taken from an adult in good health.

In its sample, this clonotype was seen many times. CDR3 bases: TGCGCCAGCAGCCCAAGGGACGGCCGCACCGGGGAGCTGTTTTTT. It encodes CASSPRDGRTGELFF. This chain links TRBV5-1 with TRBJ2-2; D may be TRBD1 or TRBD2 (5 bases each). Per germline, CDR1 SGHRS and CDR2 YFSETQ. With 4 bases removed from V and 4 bases from J, the gap between germline ends came to 14 bases. This CDR3 spans 15 amino acids.

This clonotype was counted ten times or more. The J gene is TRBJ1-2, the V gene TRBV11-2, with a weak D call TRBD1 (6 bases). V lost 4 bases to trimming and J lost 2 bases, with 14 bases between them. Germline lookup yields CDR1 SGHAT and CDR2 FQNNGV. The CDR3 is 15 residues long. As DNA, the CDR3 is TGTGCCAGCAGCTCCCATCGGACAGTAAACTATGGCTACACCTTC. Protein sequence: CASSSHRTVNYGYTF. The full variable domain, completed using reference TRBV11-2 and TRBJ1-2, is EAGVAQSPRYKIIEKRQSVAFWCNPISGHATLYWYQQILGQGPKLLIQFQNNGVVDDSQLPKDRFSAERLKGVDSTLKIQPAKLEDSAVYLCASSSHRTVNYGYTFGSGTRLTVV.